This entry lists 10 T cell receptor beta chains sequenced from one sample in a study of CD8+ T cells in alopecia areata. Extraction of RNA preceded its reverse transcription into cDNA, which served as the sequencing template. The repertoire was sequenced with immunoSEQ multiplex PCR; TCRdb's copy has only in-frame clones and lacks some. The sample lists 100,000 to 120,000 clones; 55% to 70% were seen once. The sample taken for sequencing was NKG2D-low CD8+ T cells sorted from blood. Receptors were obtained from a human donor with alopecia areata.

The chain joins TRBV29-1 to TRBJ2-3; D not certain. With 2 bases removed from V and 3 bases from J, the gap between germline ends came to 18 bases. Germline loops: CDR1 SQVTM, CDR2 ANQGSEA. This CDR3 contains 16 residues. The CDR3 region is CSVESWVEGATDTQYF. For the CDR3, the DNA is TGCAGCGTTGAATCTTGGGTGGAAGGTGCGACAGATACGCAGTATTTT.

V gene TRBV4-1 combines with J gene TRBJ2-7, with no clear D. V was clipped by 1 base and J by 2 bases, with 12 bases between them. Germline V gives CDR1 MGHRA, CDR2 YSYEKL. The CDR3 runs 15 residues. The DNA of the CDR3 is TGCGCCAGCAGCCAAGCCCACCCCGCCCCCTACGAGCAGTACTTC. Translated: CASSQAHPAPYEQYF.

This clone was observed a handful of times. V and J are TRBV4-1 and TRBJ2-7; 9 nucleotides line up with TRBD2. The germline V gene has CDR1 MGHRA and CDR2 YSYEKL. This CDR3 spans 14 amino acids. Germline trimming cut 1 base from V and 5 bases from J; bases unmatched to any gene: 3. The DNA of the CDR3 is TGCGCCAGCAGCCAAGTCGGCGGGAGGGACGAGCAGTACTTC. Translation: CASSQVGGRDEQYF.

The V gene is TRBV27, the J gene TRBJ2-2; D gene ambiguous. V lost 3 bases, J lost 7 bases, and 9 bases lay in between. This CDR3 spans 13 amino acids. Germline lookup yields CDR1 MNHEY and CDR2 SMNVEV (reference sequence). The CDR3 loop reads CASSFPTIGELFF. CDR3 nucleotide sequence: TGTGCCAGCAGTTTCCCCACTATCGGGGAGCTGTTTTTT.

V gene TRBV27 combines with J gene TRBJ2-3; D is perhaps TRBD2 (6 bases). This CDR3 comprises 14 residues. Germline CDR1 and CDR2: MNHEY and SMNVEV (reference sequence). With 7 bases removed from V and 3 bases from J, the gap between germline ends came to 14 bases. CDR3: CASTQGGRTDTQYF. CDR3 DNA: TGTGCCAGCACCCAGGGAGGTAGAACAGATACGCAGTATTTT.

The rearrangement uses TRBV27 and TRBJ2-1, with D possibly being TRBD1 (5 bases). The V gene lost 4 bases and the J gene lost 5 bases, with 9 bases spanning the gap. The CDR3 totals 13 residues. CDR1 is MNHEY, CDR2 SMNVEV, per germline (reference sequence). DNA of the CDR3: TGTGCCAGCAGTTGGGGCAGGAACAATGAGCAGTTCTTC. It is translated as CASSWGRNNEQFF.

The CDR3, as DNA: TGCAGCGTTGAAGAGTCGGGGGAAGCTTTCTTT. It is translated as CSVEESGEAFF. The V call is TRBV29-1, the J call TRBJ1-1; no clear D. V shed 0 bases and J shed 8 bases, with 7 bases lying between them. The CDR3 covers 11 residues. Germline CDR1 reads SQVTM; CDR2 reads ANQGSEA.

The V and J genes are TRBV4-1 and TRBJ2-5, with 9 bases matching TRBD1. CDR1 and CDR2 from the germline V gene are MGHRA and YSYEKL. The CDR3 runs 13 residues. The trim removed 3 bases at V and 6 bases at J, leaving 2 bases unmatched. In DNA form, the CDR3 reads TGCGCCAGCAGCCAGACAGGGGGAAAGACCCAGTACTTC. It yields the protein CASSQTGGKTQYF.

This chain joins TRBV4-1 and TRBJ2-1, with 7 bases identical to TRBD2. This CDR3 has 17 residues. V lost 0 bases and J lost 1; bases outside the gene matches: 6. CDR1 and CDR2 from the germline V gene are MGHRA and YSYEKL. The CDR3 here is CASSQDWSSGSYNEQFF. Written as DNA, the CDR3 is TGCGCCAGCAGCCAAGATTGGTCTAGCGGTTCCTACAATGAGCAGTTCTTC.

Only a few counts were recorded for this clone. The chain combines TRBV28 with TRBJ2-7, with TRBD1 matching over 7 bases. This CDR3 is built from 15 residues. The J segment lost 3 bases and the V segment lost 2 bases, leaving 7 bases of the junction unmatched. Germline V gene sequence: CDR1 MDHEN, CDR2 SYDVKM. Here the CDR3 DNA reads TGTGCCAGCAGTTTAGAGCTAGGGACAGACTACGAGCAGTACTTC. It encodes CASSLELGTDYEQYF.